This TCR beta chain is drawn from a study of tissue T cells after allogeneic stem cell transplantation. Study context: This research-autopsy study prospectively enrolled adult allogeneic hematopoietic cell transplant recipients with steroid-refractory graft-versus-host disease. Viable blood and marrow gave sorted CD3+ T cells if numbers allowed.

This CDR3 spans 15 amino acids. The V gene's germline CDR1 is KGHSH and CDR2 LQKENI. Trimming pared 2 bases from V and 4 bases from J, leaving 11 bases between. CDR3 sequences, V/J genes, frequencies and template counts came from survey-depth TCRbeta sequencing. Repertoires were generated with immunoSEQ multiplex PCR, while TCRdb's copy carries only in-frame clones and drops some. The table has about 28,000 clones, over 75% seen once; the top ten hold roughly 3.5%. Overall study findings and caveats: Only a limited share of tissue TCRs appeared in blood or spleen.

Regarding this clone: Its antigen is not known.

V gene TRBV18 combines with J gene TRBJ1-4, with D perhaps matching TRBD1 (5 bases). The source of this sequence is a woman between 18 and 49 years old who later had graft-versus-host disease after an allogeneic stem cell transplant. Sequences were derived from blood, sampled before transplantation. The CDR3 DNA reads as TGTGCCAGCTCACCAAGGCCGGGGCTTAATGAAAAACTGTTTTTT. Its translation is CASSPRPGLNEKLFF.